These 12 T cell receptor beta chains came from one sample sequenced in a study of T-cell memory formation after mild COVID-19. Via MiXCR, TCRdb re-called the 5' RACE reads, giving one row per CDR3 protein. The sample has 470,000 or so distinct CDR3 sequences, about 23% seen once. The specimen was PBMCs or a T cell subset sorted from them (not recorded which). All receptors derive from an adult woman who had mild COVID-19 (a few samples of this study predate the infection). Cell type and time point are not known.

This sequence joins TRBV7-2 and TRBJ2-5, with D unclear. V was clipped by 1 base and J by 8 bases, with 14 bases between them. CDR1 and CDR2 from the germline V gene are SGHTA and FQGNSA. The CDR3 extends over 14 amino acids. The CDR3 sequence is CASSLGEALGTQYF. In DNA, the CDR3 is TGTGCCAGCAGCTTAGGAGAGGCCTTGGGAACCCAGTACTTC.

The chain joins TRBV24-1 to TRBJ2-7, with a possible D match to TRBD2 (6 bases). The CDR3 is 11 amino acids. Germline-derived CDR1 and CDR2 are KGHDR and SFDVKD. V lost 8 bases to trimming and J lost 3 bases, with 7 bases between them. The CDR3 loop reads CATTGVYEQYF. CDR3 nucleotides: TGTGCCACCACGGGGGTCTACGAGCAGTACTTC.

This clonotype came up once. The genes are TRBV27 and TRBJ2-2, with unresolved D. The V gene's germline CDR1 is MNHEY and CDR2 SMNVEV (reference sequence). This CDR3 spans 15 amino acids. Trimming shortened V by 0 bases and J by 2 bases, and 7 bases separated the two germline ends. The CDR3 spells CASSLSHSNTGELFF. The CDR3 nucleotides read TGTGCCAGCAGTTTATCCCACAGTAACACCGGGGAGCTGTTTTTT.

This clonotype came up many times. This chain links TRBV7-2 with TRBJ2-1; D may be TRBD1 (6 bases). The V end was cut by 1 base, the J end by 8 bases, with 15 bases between. The germline V gene has CDR1 SGHTA and CDR2 FQGNSA. This CDR3 contains 15 residues. The CDR3 is CASSLEGGWSYEQFF. The CDR3 nucleotides read TGTGCCAGCAGCTTAGAAGGGGGTTGGTCGTATGAGCAGTTCTTC.

Only a few counts were recorded for this clonotype. This rearrangement joins TRBV20-1 to TRBJ2-4, with 12 bases fitting TRBD2. This CDR3 is built from 14 residues. V shed 6 bases and J 5 bases; nucleotides not matched to a gene: 5. Germline CDR1 and CDR2: DFQATT and SNEGSKA (reference sequence). CDR3 bases: TGCAGTGCGTCTAGCGGGGGGGGAGAAAACATTCAGTACTTC. The encoded protein is CSASSGGGENIQYF.

The chain carries TRBV30 and TRBJ1-3; 7 bases match TRBD1. Looked up from germline, CDR1 is GTSNPN and CDR2 is SVGIG (reference sequence). With 7 bases clipped from V and 1 base from J, the junction kept 7 bases outside the gene matches. This CDR3 is 14 amino acids long. CDR3 protein: CAFDRDTSGNTIYF. CDR3 sequence (DNA): TGTGCCTTCGACAGGGATACTTCTGGAAACACCATATATTTT.

This chain connects TRBV11-3 to TRBJ2-2, with unresolved D. CDR1 is SGHNT and CDR2 is YENEEA in the germline V gene. With 8 bases removed from V and 8 bases from J, the gap between germline ends came to 12 bases. The CDR3 totals 12 residues. CDR3 residues: CASLSLTGELFF. The CDR3 coding sequence is TGTGCCAGCCTATCTTTGACGGGGGAGCTGTTTTTT.

There are a few counts of this clonotype. This chain joins TRBV11-2 and TRBJ1-1; possibly TRBD1 for D (5 bases). Germline CDR1 and CDR2: SGHAT and FQNNGV. V lost 6 bases, J lost 0 bases, and 14 bases lay in between. The CDR3 is made up of 15 amino acids. CDR3: CASSLAGTLNTEAFF. In DNA form, the CDR3 reads TGTGCCAGCAGTCTAGCCGGGACTCTGAACACTGAAGCTTTCTTT.

This rearrangement joins TRBV5-1 to TRBJ2-5, with D perhaps matching TRBD1 or TRBD2 (5 bases each). The germline gives CDR1 SGHRS, CDR2 YFSETQ. The CDR3 contains 14 residues. Trimming stripped 2 bases from V and 1 base from J, with 9 bases between. CDR3 DNA: TGCGCCAGCAGCTTATCCGGGGCCCAAGAGACCCAGTACTTC. This codes for CASSLSGAQETQYF.

This clonotype has just a few counts. A read error may account for a junction end that differs from germline. The CDR3 DNA reads as TGCGCCAGCAGCCTCATTGACGGGGGGGACCTCACAGATACTCAGTATTTT. Encoded protein: CASSLIDGGDLTDTQYF. The J gene is TRBJ2-3, the V gene TRBV4-1; 8 positions agree with TRBD2. This CDR3 has 17 amino acids. The germline CDR1 and CDR2 sequences are MGHRA and YSYEKL.

The chain carries TRBV20-1 and TRBJ2-3; D uncertain. The CDR3 consists of 14 residues. Germline lookup yields CDR1 DFQATT and CDR2 SNEGSKA (reference sequence). Trimming left V 0 bases short and J 6 bases short, with 13 bases between. CDR3 region: CSARDSTAWDTQYF. CDR3 coding DNA: TGCAGTGCTAGAGATTCGACCGCCTGGGATACGCAGTATTTT.

In this sample, this clonotype turned up a few times. The chain joins TRBV6-5 to TRBJ2-3; no reliable D call. Trimming took off 1 base at V and 0 bases at J, with 14 bases between the two ends. The germline CDR1 and CDR2 sequences are MNHEY and SVGAGI. The CDR3 is 17 residues long. CDR3 sequence (DNA): TGTGCCAGCAGTTACTACATACCGGGTTCTAGCACAGATACGCAGTATTTT. Amino acids: CASSYYIPGSSTDTQYF.